This passage covers 24 T cell receptor beta chains from one sample sequenced in a study of response to subunit inactivated influenza vaccine. A single record per CDR3 protein comes from TCRdb applying MiXCR to the RT-PCR reads. The table includes about half a million distinct CDR3 sequences, 7.5% to 8.5% detected once. The sequencing here drew on PBMCs from blood, taken approximately 25 months after vaccination. These TCRs come from a man aged 50 to 75 who received an inactivated influenza vaccine.

Many counts were recorded for this clonotype. The chain joins TRBV20-1 to TRBJ2-5; D gene unclear. V lost 6 bases, J lost 0 bases, and 26 bases lay in between. The CDR3 has 18 residues. Germline CDR1 reads DFQATT; CDR2 reads SNEGSKA (reference sequence). This chain's CDR3 is CSANTPSIRRSYQETQYF. CDR3 coding DNA: TGCAGTGCAAACACCCCCTCGATTCGGCGGTCGTACCAAGAGACCCAGTACTTC.

The chain uses TRBV28 and TRBJ2-7; TRBD2 is a possible D gene (5 bases). The V end was cut by 5 bases, the J end by 2 bases, with 19 bases between. The CDR3 has 16 amino acids. Looked up from germline, CDR1 is MDHEN and CDR2 is SYDVKM. In DNA form, the CDR3 reads TGTGCCAGCAGTCCCCGCGGAGGCAGTGCCACCTACGAGCAGTACTTC. It codes for CASSPRGGSATYEQYF.

The sample holds many counts of this clonotype. This chain connects TRBV9 to TRBJ2-5; possibly TRBD1 or TRBD2 for D (5 bases each). Per germline, CDR1 SGDLS and CDR2 YYNGEE. The CDR3 totals 13 residues. Trimming pared 3 bases from V and 3 bases from J, leaving 9 bases between. The CDR3 DNA sequence: TGTGCCAGCAGCGCTGGGACGGAAGAGACCCAGTACTTC. This gives the protein CASSAGTEETQYF. Using reference TRBV9 and TRBJ2-5 for the parts outside the CDR3, the full variable domain is DSGVTQTPKHLITATGQRVTLRCSPRSGDLSVYWYQQSLDQGLQFLIQYYNGEERAKGNILERFSAQQFPDLHSELNLSSLELGDSALYFCASSAGTEETQYFGPGTRLLVL.

The V call is TRBV12-3 or TRBV12-4, the J call TRBJ2-2, with 8 positions matching TRBD2. V lost 4 bases to trimming and J lost 5 bases; unmatched junction nucleotides: 9. The CDR3 is made up of 16 amino acids. CDR3 region: CASSSAGEIITGELFF. DNA for the CDR3: TGTGCCAGCAGTTCAGCGGGAGAAATTATAACCGGGGAGCTGTTTTTT.

The V gene is TRBV12-3 or TRBV12-4, the J gene TRBJ2-1; the D is unclear. V lost 5 bases and J 5 bases, leaving 10 bases between the germline ends. The CDR3 covers 13 residues. CDR3 nucleotide sequence: TGTGCCAGCAGTGCCCGGCTGCACAATGAGCAGTTCTTC. Translation gives CASSARLHNEQFF.

This clonotype came up many times. The rearrangement links TRBV7-2 to TRBJ1-2, with 7 bases matching TRBD1. V was pared by 5 bases and J by 5 bases, with 8 bases of the junction left unmatched. CDR3 length: 14 amino acids. CDR1 is SGHTA, CDR2 FQGNSA, per germline. The CDR3 here is CASSPGTVPYGYTF. CDR3 nucleotides: TGTGCCAGCAGCCCGGGGACAGTACCTTATGGCTACACCTTC.

The V and J genes are TRBV27 and TRBJ1-1; a possible D gene is TRBD1 (5 bases). The CDR3 length is 13 residues. Germline V gives CDR1 MNHEY, CDR2 SMNVEV (reference sequence). V lost 6 bases and J 4 bases, leaving 12 bases between the germline ends. The CDR3 bases are TGTGCCAGCAGGAAGACAGCTGTCACTGAAGCTTTCTTT. As protein: CASRKTAVTEAFF.

The chain uses TRBV20-1 and TRBJ2-1, with 10 bases lining up with TRBD2. The V segment lost 6 bases and the J segment 4 bases; nucleotides outside the gene matches: 12. The CDR3 contains 16 residues. Per the germline V gene, CDR1 is DFQATT and CDR2 is SNEGSKA (reference sequence). DNA of the CDR3: TGCAGTGCAGTAGGGACTAGCGTACAAACATACAATGAGCAGTTCTTC. Its protein is CSAVGTSVQTYNEQFF.

This clonotype showed up many times. CDR3 coding DNA: TGCAGCGTTGAAGTCCGGGAGGTGGGGACAGGAAATACCTTTAGCACAGATACGCAGTATTTT. It encodes CSVEVREVGTGNTFSTDTQYF. The V call is TRBV29-1, the J call TRBJ2-3; tentative D call: TRBD1 (8 bases). CDR1 and CDR2 from the germline V gene are SQVTM and ANQGSEA. V gave up 1 base and J gave up 0 bases, with 29 bases separating them. The CDR3 extends over 21 amino acids.

This clonotype was seen repeatedly, ten times or more. The chain carries TRBV3-1 and TRBJ2-7; D is possibly TRBD1 (5 bases). V was shortened by 0 bases and J by 0 bases, with 9 bases between the two germline ends. Germline-derived CDR1 and CDR2 are LGHDT and YNNKEL (reference sequence). The CDR3 consists of 15 residues. CDR3 in amino acids: CASSQDQGSSYEQYF. The CDR3 bases are TGTGCCAGCAGCCAAGATCAGGGCAGCTCCTACGAGCAGTACTTC.

The chain joins TRBV20-1 to TRBJ2-7; 8 bases agree with TRBD2. The V and J ends lost 1 base and 1 base, in that order; junction bases with no gene match: 6. This CDR3 has 15 residues. Germline assignment: CDR1 DFQATT and CDR2 SNEGSKA (reference sequence). DNA of the CDR3: TGCAGTGCTAGAGCCCCAGCGGGAGTGTCCTACGAGCAGTACTTC. This sequence encodes CSARAPAGVSYEQYF.

This clonotype was picked up many times. The chain is built from TRBV12-3 or TRBV12-4 and TRBJ2-5; 9 bases match TRBD1. This CDR3 is 13 amino acids long. The trim removed 6 bases at V and 1 base at J, leaving 0 bases unmatched. The CDR3 spells CASRTGGQETQYF. In DNA form, the CDR3 reads TGTGCCAGCAGGACAGGGGGCCAAGAGACCCAGTACTTC.

This clonotype showed up many times. The rearrangement links TRBV20-1 to TRBJ2-1, with D tentatively TRBD1 (6 bases). With 7 bases removed from V and 0 bases from J, the gap between germline ends came to 13 bases. Germline loops: CDR1 DFQATT, CDR2 SNEGSKA (reference sequence). This CDR3 is built from 14 residues. The CDR3 DNA sequence: TGCAGTGGGCAGGGGCTCACCTCCTACAATGAGCAGTTCTTC. Its protein product is CSGQGLTSYNEQFF.

Remarks on this clonotype: A much larger clone is a single base away; this may be a read error. The chain combines TRBV10-3 with TRBJ2-5; a weak D match, TRBD1 (5 bases). The germline V and J ends were trimmed by 6 bases and 2 bases, with 10 bases remaining between them. CDR1 ENHRY and CDR2 SYGVKD come from the germline V gene. The CDR3 runs to 13 residues. CDR3 residues: CAIRGQGQETQYF. As DNA, the CDR3 is TGTGCCATCAGGGGGCAGGGTCAAGAGACCCAGTACTTC.

The V and J genes are TRBV30 and TRBJ1-2; no clear D gene. This CDR3 contains 13 residues. Trimming shortened V by 0 bases and J by 7 bases, and 12 bases separated the two germline ends. Germline V gives CDR1 GTSNPN, CDR2 SVGIG (reference sequence). The CDR3 nucleotides read TGTGCCTGGAGTGTAGCGCCCGAGAGTGGCTACACCTTC. It codes for CAWSVAPESGYTF.

The V call is TRBV19, the J call TRBJ2-6; the match to TRBD1 covers 8 bases. CDR1 is LNHDA and CDR2 is SQIVND in the germline V gene (reference sequence). This CDR3 is 13 amino acids long. The CDR3 DNA sequence: TGTGGGACAGGGCTAAATGGGGCCAACGTCCTGACTTTC. This translates into CGTGLNGANVLTF.

This clonotype was seen at least ten times. The chain links TRBV5-1 to TRBJ1-4, with TRBD1 as a possible D gene (5 bases). The CDR3 totals 14 residues. V lost 4 bases to trimming and J lost 8 bases, with 15 bases between them. CDR1 and CDR2 from the germline V gene are SGHRS and YFSETQ. This chain's CDR3 is CASSGGAGDEKLFF. The CDR3 bases are TGCGCCAGCAGCGGAGGGGCGGGAGACGAAAAACTGTTTTTT. Full variable domain (rest looked up from reference TRBV5-1 and TRBJ1-4): KAGVTQTPRYLIKTRGQQVTLSCSPISGHRSVSWYQQTPGQGLQFLFEYFSETQRNKGNFPGRFSGRQFSNSRSEMNVSTLELGDSALYLCASSGGAGDEKLFFGSGTQLSVL.

This clonotype was counted between two and nine times. The rearrangement links TRBV7-2 to TRBJ2-3, with no clear D. The CDR3 runs 15 residues. CDR1 and CDR2 (germline): SGHTA, FQGNSA. The V end lost 5 bases, the J end lost 4 bases, and 16 bases lay between the germline ends. In nucleotides, the CDR3 is TGTGCCAGCAGCCCATCCGACTTGATCGCAGATACGCAGTATTTT. Translating gives CASSPSDLIADTQYF.

The chain has TRBV7-7 and TRBJ2-1; 9 bases line up with TRBD2. This CDR3 has 14 residues. CDR1 is SSHAT, CDR2 FNYEAQ, per germline (reference sequence). V lost 3 bases and J lost 10; bases outside the gene matches: 7. CDR3 sequence: CASSLSSGSEEQFF. CDR3 nucleotides: TGTGCCAGCAGCTTGAGTAGCGGGAGTGAGGAGCAGTTCTTC.

This clonotype has just a few counts. The genes are TRBV7-9 and TRBJ2-2, with a weak D call TRBD2 (6 bases). The V and J ends lost 5 bases and 1 base respectively, with 14 bases between them. The CDR3 has 16 amino acids. The germline gives CDR1 SEHNR, CDR2 FQNEAQ (reference sequence). CDR3 sequence: CASSLPSGLNTGELFF. The DNA of the CDR3 is TGTGCCAGCAGCCTACCCAGCGGGCTGAACACCGGGGAGCTGTTTTTT. The full variable domain, rest sourced from reference TRBV7-9 and TRBJ2-2, is DTGVSQNPRHKITKRGQNVTFRCDPISEHNRLYWYRQTLGQGPEFLTYFQNEAQLEKSRLLSDRFSAERPKGSFSTLEIQRTEQGDSAMYLCASSLPSGLNTGELFFGEGSRLTVL.

The chain combines TRBV12-3 or TRBV12-4 with TRBJ2-3; 10 positions match TRBD2. The CDR3 sequence is 16 residues long. The V and J ends lost 4 bases and 6 bases, in that order; junction bases with no gene match: 10. The CDR3 sequence: CASSSTGTSVGDTQYF. The CDR3 DNA is TGTGCCAGCAGTTCAACCGGGACTAGCGTGGGGGATACGCAGTATTTT.

This clonotype came up many times. The chain employs TRBV7-2 and TRBJ1-1; D is unclear. V shed 5 bases and J shed 4 bases, with 14 bases lying between them. Looked up from germline, CDR1 is SGHTA and CDR2 is FQGNSA. This CDR3 is 14 amino acids long. The CDR3 loop is CASSPTPGITEAFF. Written as DNA, the CDR3 is TGTGCCAGCAGCCCCACGCCTGGCATCACTGAAGCTTTCTTT.

Turning to this clonotype: A much larger clone sits a single nucleotide away, making a read error possible. The V and J genes are TRBV5-6 and TRBJ2-3; D is perhaps TRBD2 (6 bases). CDR3 length: 15 residues. Germline assignment: CDR1 SGHDT and CDR2 YYEEEE. CDR3 amino acids: CASSLGGRTTDRQYF. The CDR3 DNA follows: TGTGCCAGCAGCTTAGGAGGGAGAACGACAGATAGGCAGTATTTT.

This clonotype appeared a few times. This chain connects TRBV12-3 or TRBV12-4 to TRBJ1-1; D not certain. The CDR3 runs 17 residues. The germline V and J ends were trimmed by 4 bases and 6 bases, with 24 bases remaining between them. The CDR3 here is CASSSNAGSNNYAEAFF. For the CDR3, the DNA is TGTGCCAGCAGTTCGAACGCCGGGTCTAACAACTACGCTGAAGCTTTCTTT.